This T cell receptor beta chain was observed in a study of response to subunit inactivated influenza vaccine. The CDR3 consists of 14 residues. Per the germline V gene, CDR1 is LGHDT and CDR2 is YNNKEL (reference sequence). V lost 4 bases and J 1 base, leaving 9 bases between the germline ends. Via MiXCR, TCRdb re-called the RT-PCR reads, giving one row per CDR3 protein. Here the sample spans about 650,000 distinct CDR3 sequences, around 15% being singletons. The rearrangement links TRBV3-1 to TRBJ2-3; D is perhaps TRBD2 (5 bases). The origin of this receptor is a man aged 50 to 60 who received an inactivated influenza vaccine. The sequencing here drew on PBMCs from blood, taken less than 15 days before vaccination. CDR3 loop: CASSRSGGTDTQYF. CDR3 nucleotides: TGTGCCAGCAGCCGGTCCGGGGGCACAGATACGCAGTATTTT.